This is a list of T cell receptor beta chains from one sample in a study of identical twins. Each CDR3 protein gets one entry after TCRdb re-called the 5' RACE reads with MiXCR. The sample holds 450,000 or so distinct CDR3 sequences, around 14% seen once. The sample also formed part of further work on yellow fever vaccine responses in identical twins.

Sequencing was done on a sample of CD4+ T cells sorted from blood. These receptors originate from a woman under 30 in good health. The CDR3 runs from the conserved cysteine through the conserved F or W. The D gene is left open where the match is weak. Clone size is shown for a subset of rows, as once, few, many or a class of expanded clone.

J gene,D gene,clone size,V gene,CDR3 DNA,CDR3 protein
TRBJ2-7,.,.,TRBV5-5,TGTGCCAGGAGCCCTGGGAAGGTCCCCTACGAGCAGTACTTC,CARSPGKVPYEQYF
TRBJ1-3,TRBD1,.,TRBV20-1,TGCAGTGCGACCAGGGGGCCCTCTGGAAACACCATATATTTT,CSATRGPSGNTIYF
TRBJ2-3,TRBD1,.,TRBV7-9,TGTGCCAGCAGCTTATCAGGGGGCAAGACAGATACGCAGTATTTT,CASSLSGGKTDTQYF
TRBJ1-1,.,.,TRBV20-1,TGCAGTGCTAGTCCCCGAGGGGGGAGGTTGGGCACTGAAGCTTTCTTT,CSASPRGGRLGTEAFF
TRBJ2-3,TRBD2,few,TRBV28,TGTGCCAGCACCATTGAGGGACTAGCGCGACGCACAGATACGCAGTATTTT,CASTIEGLARRTDTQYF
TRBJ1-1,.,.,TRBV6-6,TGTGCCAGCAGTTACATTGGTCCGGGAGCTTTCTTT,CASSYIGPGAFF
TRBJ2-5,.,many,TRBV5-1,TGCGCCAGCCGGAATCAATTGGGACGGAGGCAAGAGACCCAGTACTTC,CASRNQLGRRQETQYF
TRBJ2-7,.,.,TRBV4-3,TGCGCCAGCAGCCAAGAGAGTCGGGGCCCCTACGAGCAGTACTTC,CASSQESRGPYEQYF
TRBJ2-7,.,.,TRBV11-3,TGTGCCAGCAGCACCCACCTCTCCTACGAGCAGTACTTC,CASSTHLSYEQYF
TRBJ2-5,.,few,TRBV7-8,TGTGCCAGCAGCTTAGTGCCAGGACTCCAAGAGACCCAGTACTTC,CASSLVPGLQETQYF
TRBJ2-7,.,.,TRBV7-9,TGTGCCAGCAGCCTAGGGGGTGGCAGGGGATACGAGCAGTACTTC,CASSLGGGRGYEQYF
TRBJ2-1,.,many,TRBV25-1,TGTGCCAGCAGTGAGGGGGGCATGGTTCGAGTCAATGAGCAGTTCTTC,CASSEGGMVRVNEQFF
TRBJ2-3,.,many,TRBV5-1,TGCGCCAGCAGCTTCGTAGCGGGCACAGATACGCAGTATTTT,CASSFVAGTDTQYF
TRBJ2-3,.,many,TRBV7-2,TGTGCCAGCAAGATCGCGATGGGGGGAGATACGCAGTATTTT,CASKIAMGGDTQYF
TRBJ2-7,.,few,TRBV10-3,TGTGCCATCAGTGGGGGGCCAGGCGAGCAGTACTTC,CAISGGPGEQYF
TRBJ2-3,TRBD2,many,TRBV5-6,TGTGCCAGCAGCTTGTTGTCTAGCGGGGCCTACACAGATACGCAGTATTTT,CASSLLSSGAYTDTQYF
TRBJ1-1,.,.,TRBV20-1,TGCAGTGCTAGTAGGTTGGAAGCTTTCTTT,CSASRLEAFF
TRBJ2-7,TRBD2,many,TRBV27,TGTGCCAGCAGTCGGAGCGGGGGCACCTACGAGCAGTACTTC,CASSRSGGTYEQYF
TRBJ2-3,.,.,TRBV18,TGTGCCAGCTCACCACCGAGTGCAGATACGCAGTATTTT,CASSPPSADTQYF
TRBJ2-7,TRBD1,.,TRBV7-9,TGTGCCAGCAGCTACGGACAGGGGCGTAGCTCCTACGAGCAGTACTTC,CASSYGQGRSSYEQYF
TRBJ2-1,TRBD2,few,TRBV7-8,TGTGCCAGCAGCTTAGTGATAGCGGGGGACCCCTACAATGAGCAGTTCTTC,CASSLVIAGDPYNEQFF
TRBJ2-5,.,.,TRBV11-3,TGTGCCAGCAGCTTAGATGGGACCGGCGCAGAGACCCAGTACTTC,CASSLDGTGAETQYF
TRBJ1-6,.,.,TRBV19,TGTGCCAGTAGCCCGGAGCGTAGAAATTCACCCCTCCACTTT,CASSPERRNSPLHF